This TCR beta chain was sequenced in a study of regulatory T cells in long-lasting Graves disease (dated by TCRdb to the early 2020s). Notes on the research overall: Newly diagnosed Graves' disease patients had taken antithyroid drugs for less than 3 months. Persistent Graves' disease patients were compared with newly diagnosed Graves' disease patients by peripheral blood TCR sequencing and RNA sequencing. The study was registered as a clinical trial and conducted in China. TCR sequencing covered 13 persistent and around 20 newly diagnosed Graves' disease patients, 33 samples in total.

Trimming takes 7 bases from V and 5 bases from J, and the germline ends sit 18 bases apart. Based on the germline V gene, the CDR1 and CDR2 sequences are MDHEN and SYDVKM. The CDR3 starts with the cysteine, ends with the phenylalanine, and has 15 residues. Here the CDR3 DNA is all that survives: 45 bases in frame from base 1. The time point label, as the study defines it: newly diagnosed GD, antithyroid drugs for less than 3 months. RNA was extracted from PBMCs in TRIzol for both TCR sequencing and RNA sequencing. Graves' disease was diagnosed according to American Thyroid Association guidelines. Patients were recruited from an endocrinology department in Xi'an, China. Each patient gave 8.5 to 9.5 milliliters of peripheral blood, collected in an EDTA anticoagulant tube. Ficoll Paque Plus density gradient separation was used to isolate PBMCs, and no further T cell sorting was performed. An Agilent 2100 Bioanalyzer and agarose gel were used to assess RNA quality, and a NanoDrop 2000 was used to measure RNA concentration.

Only a few counts were recorded for this clonotype. Its target antigen remains unknown. Nothing much larger sits one base from this clone, and base qualities are not available. Libraries were constructed by multiplex PCR. The sample was run on an Illumina HiSeq 4000. CDR3 regions were amplified by Arm-PCR with iRepertoire HTBI primers to construct TCR beta libraries. Gel purification was performed on PCR products prior to sequencing. In the paper's pipeline: Gene usage analysis of CDR3 amino acid clonotypes used the 62 TRBV and 14 to 15 TRBJ segments found across samples. COPE and FqMerger were used to merge the filtered high-quality paired reads into contigs. BLAST was used to align contigs to the IMGT TRBV, TRBD and TRBJ reference genes, and CDR3 was defined following IMGT. Any clonotype with a frequency above 0.1% was counted as a highly expanded clone. Repertoire diversity was measured by Shannon entropy, and V-J evenness by the Gini coefficient. A clonotype found in more than one individual was treated as public. TCRdb reprocessing: public reads trimmed at Q25 with fastp, clones called with MiXCR, in-frame beta chains kept. Rows with one shared CDR3 protein collapse into an entry with the most common genes and DNA. For this entry, the V and J calls and clone size follow TCRdb and not the study's own pipeline. The sample table shows over 450,000 distinct CDR3 sequences, and approximately 12% are seen once. In total, the top ten clones hold roughly 8.9% of the sample.

What the research found in general, with its limitations: Lower TCR Shannon entropy and fewer highly expanded clones were observed in persistent Graves' disease patients than in newly diagnosed patients, which suggested clonal expansion. TRBV28, TRBJ1-2 and TRBJ2-5 were preferentially used in persistent disease, while TRBV20-1 and TRBJ2-1 were favored in newly diagnosed disease. Only peripheral blood was studied, because thyroid tissue, the primary lesion, was inaccessible. Only the TCR beta chain was sequenced and analyzed. As a limitation, the authors acknowledged that the small sample size may reduce accuracy. A larger number of public clonotypes was shared among persistent patients (approximately 3,000) than among newly diagnosed patients (approximately 1,000).

These records were also assigned to another study, of T cells in Graves' hyperthyroidism and ophthalmopathy. The second study's authors report: A patient counted as having stable Graves' hyperthyroidism if no progression to ophthalmopathy occurred over 18 months of follow-up. Hyperthyroidism patients were newly diagnosed, had a disease duration of under 2 months, and were aged 18 to 65 years. Exclusion was applied to patients with uncontrolled infections, other autoimmune diseases, pregnancy or lactation. Clinical symptoms, serum thyroxine and TRAb, thyroid ultrasound, and orbital computed tomography formed the basis for the diagnoses. A first-round RT-PCR of the TCR CDR3 used the HTBI primer set with the Qiagen OneStep RT-PCR kit. Blood samples also contained most of the expanded thyroid clonotypes (frequency above 0.001), which suggests that blood repertoires may reflect thyroid immune responses. A model built on a 13 V-J signature distinguished ophthalmopathy from stable hyperthyroidism, reaching over 85% sensitivity and about 81% specificity in cross-validation and 80%/75% in testing. In validation, the model predicted progression to ophthalmopathy a median of about 5.9 months before onset, with around 70% sensitivity and nearly 75% specificity. To identify distinguishing TCR V-J signatures, a discovery cohort of about 100 patients was used, comprising under 45 with Graves' ophthalmopathy and approximately 58 with stable Graves' hyperthyroidism. Prospective prediction of ophthalmopathy was tested in an independent validation cohort consisting of 18 to 20 hyperthyroidism patients and around 16 patients who later progressed to ophthalmopathy. The approximately 97 discovery patients were randomly divided into training and test sets at a 7:3 ratio. Thyroid tissue and blood T-cell repertoires from about 6 Graves' hyperthyroidism patients were also compared in the study. After blood sampling, hyperthyroidism patients were treated with methimazole at a starting dose of 30 mg daily, and ophthalmopathy patients were treated with high-dose intravenous methylprednisolone. Libraries were constructed in a second round of multiplex PCR, after which size selection and purification were performed. Paired-end sequencing of the libraries was performed with 100 bp reads on an Illumina HiSeq2000. SOAPnuke was used to process the raw data, with reads discarded if the reads contained adapters or uncalled bases, had a mean Phred below 15, or lacked an exact constant-primer or identifier match. High-quality paired reads were merged with COPE v1.2.5, and unique nucleotide sequences were defined as clonotypes. Clonotypes were aligned to IMGT TRBV, TRBD and TRBJ reference segments using MiTCR v1.1. The analysis included only V-J combinations with a frequency above 0.0001, which together covered 99% to 99.2% of the repertoires. The TCS score was defined as the ratio of F50 (clonal expansion) to E x V (chaos), calculated using BLOSUM62-based TCRdist between CDR3 peptides within each V-J. Welch's t-statistics and random forest reduced 500 to 650 V-J features to fewer than 15, which were used in a naive Bayes classifier (R e1071). Sample size was not statistically predetermined, and investigators were not blinded to group allocation. The paper describes TCR Vbeta CDR3 sequencing of 140 or so peripheral blood samples, made up of about 40 ophthalmopathy patients, roughly 72 hyperthyroidism patients and roughly 17 progressor patients.

This receptor was identified in a woman aged 30 to 39 with Graves disease. Donor details come from another sample of the same person, matched by shared clones. Sample: peripheral blood mononuclear cells (PBMCs), taken at new diagnosis, from a patient treated with antithyroid drugs. The rearranged segments are TRBV28 and TRBJ1-5; perhaps TRBD1 is the D gene, with 6 bases matching. The CDR3 in this case is CASTTIIGGHQPQHF. The sequence in DNA is TGTGCCAGCACCACCATCATCGGGGGGCATCAGCCCCAGCATTTT. With the rest looked up from the reference TRBV28 and TRBJ1-5 genes rather than sequenced, the full variable domain is DVKVTQSSRYLVKRTGEKVFLECVQDMDHENMFWYRQDPGLGLRLIYFSYDVKMKEKGDIPEGYSVSREKKERFSLILESASTNQTSMYLCASTTIIGGHQPQHFGDGTRLSIL.